A selection of T cell receptor beta chains follows, all from one sample in a study of T cell repertoires in cytomegalovirus infection. No antigen has been identified for these receptors. One entry per CDR3 protein, called by TCRdb with MiXCR from the reads. The sample lists roughly 200,000 distinct CDR3 sequences, 35% to 40% occurring once. Specimen: CD8+ T cells from cultured PBMCs, collected from culture after CMV antigen stimulation. The receptor set was obtained from a human donor in good health (CMV status not recorded). Some clones in this sample may be carry-over from other donors' samples. The CDR3 runs from the conserved cysteine through the conserved F or W. The D gene is left open where the match is weak. Clone size appears in some rows only: once, few, many, or a class for an expanded clone.

j_call d_call v_call clone_size cdr3_aa cdr3_nt
TRBJ1-5 TRBD1 TRBV10-3 NA CAISQQGIRQPQHF TGTGCCATCAGTCAACAGGGGATTAGGCAGCCCCAGCATTTT
TRBJ2-3 NA TRBV20-1 NA CSARENRDILDTQYF TGCAGTGCTAGAGAGAACCGGGACATCCTTGATACGCAGTATTTT
TRBJ1-5 NA TRBV27 NA CASSPEQGLNQPQHF TGTGCCAGCAGCCCGGAACAGGGTCTCAACCAGCCCCAGCATTTT
TRBJ1-5 NA TRBV7-9 many CASSLGNQPQHF TGTGCCAGCAGCTTAGGTAATCAGCCCCAGCATTTT
TRBJ2-1 TRBD2 TRBV5-1 once CASSPGLDNEQFF TGCGCCAGCAGCCCGGGACTAGACAATGAGCAGTTCTTC
TRBJ1-2 NA TRBV27 few CASQQDGKANYGYTF TGTGCCAGCCAACAGGACGGAAAAGCTAACTATGGCTACACCTTC
TRBJ2-5 NA TRBV28 NA CASSLYTESPETQYF TGTGCCAGCAGTTTATACACAGAGTCGCCGGAGACCCAGTACTTC
TRBJ2-3 NA TRBV6-5 NA CASSGWDTSTDTQYF TGTGCCAGCAGTGGGTGGGACACGAGCACAGATACGCAGTATTTT
TRBJ2-1 NA TRBV11-2 NA CASSPEGPWAGNEQFF TGTGCCAGCAGCCCTGAAGGACCCTGGGCTGGGAATGAGCAGTTCTTC
TRBJ2-3 TRBD1 TRBV27 NA CASSSPGQGLTDTQYF TGTGCCAGCAGTTCCCCCGGACAGGGACTCACAGATACGCAGTATTTT
TRBJ2-1 TRBD2 TRBV4-2 NA CASSQATSGSGYEQFF TGTGCCAGCAGCCAAGCCACTAGCGGGAGTGGGTATGAGCAGTTCTTC
TRBJ2-5 NA TRBV14 NA CASSQEYLETQYF TGTGCCAGCAGCCAAGAGTACTTAGAGACCCAGTACTTC
TRBJ2-3 TRBD2 TRBV28 many CASSFFSGRAKDTQYF TGTGCCAGCAGTTTTTTTAGCGGGAGGGCCAAAGATACGCAGTATTTT
TRBJ2-3 NA TRBV11-2 NA CASSFIRVPTTDTQYF TGTGCCAGCAGCTTTATCCGGGTGCCCACCACAGATACGCAGTATTTT
TRBJ2-7 NA TRBV27 NA CASSLSTRTYEQYF TGTGCCAGCAGTTTATCGACAAGGACCTACGAGCAGTACTTC
TRBJ2-2 NA TRBV7-9 NA CASSLGVLAGELFF TGTGCCAGCAGCTTGGGGGTTCTCGCCGGGGAGCTGTTTTTT
TRBJ2-5 NA TRBV15 NA CAINKKTGIQETQYF TGTGCCATTAATAAGAAAACAGGGATACAAGAGACCCAGTACTTC
TRBJ2-3 NA TRBV6-7 few CASSYSKGLSTDTQYF TGTGCCAGCAGTTACTCGAAAGGCCTCAGCACAGATACGCAGTATTTT
TRBJ2-7 NA TRBV7-6 few CASSLPRGTNSYEQYF TGTGCCAGCAGTCTCCCTAGGGGGACGAACTCCTACGAGCAGTACTTC
TRBJ2-7 NA TRBV27 few CASSFDTSRAYEQYF TGTGCCAGCAGTTTCGACACCTCAAGGGCCTACGAGCAGTACTTC
TRBJ2-1 NA TRBV19 NA CASSKGWGDRLYNEQFF TGTGCCAGTAGTAAAGGTTGGGGGGACCGGCTCTACAATGAGCAGTTCTTC
TRBJ2-3 TRBD2 TRBV5-1 NA CASSLVAAGVEDTQYF TGCGCCAGCAGCTTGGTAGCGGCGGGAGTGGAAGATACGCAGTATTTT
TRBJ1-2 NA TRBV5-4 NA CASSQTFDRNNYGYTF TGTGCCAGCAGCCAAACCTTCGACCGGAACAACTATGGCTACACCTTC
TRBJ1-2 NA TRBV7-2 few CASSLSQGSNYGYTF TGTGCCAGCAGCTTATCCCAGGGTTCCAACTATGGCTACACCTTC
TRBJ2-1 NA TRBV27 NA CASSLGSASYNEQFF TGTGCCAGCAGTTTAGGTTCAGCCTCCTACAATGAGCAGTTCTTC
TRBJ2-1 TRBD2 TRBV2 NA CASSGDSGSSYNEQFF TGTGCCAGCAGTGGGGATAGCGGGAGCTCCTACAATGAGCAGTTCTTC
TRBJ1-4 TRBD1 TRBV7-9 NA CASSPGTEEKLFF TGTGCCAGCAGCCCAGGGACAGAGGAAAAACTGTTTTTT